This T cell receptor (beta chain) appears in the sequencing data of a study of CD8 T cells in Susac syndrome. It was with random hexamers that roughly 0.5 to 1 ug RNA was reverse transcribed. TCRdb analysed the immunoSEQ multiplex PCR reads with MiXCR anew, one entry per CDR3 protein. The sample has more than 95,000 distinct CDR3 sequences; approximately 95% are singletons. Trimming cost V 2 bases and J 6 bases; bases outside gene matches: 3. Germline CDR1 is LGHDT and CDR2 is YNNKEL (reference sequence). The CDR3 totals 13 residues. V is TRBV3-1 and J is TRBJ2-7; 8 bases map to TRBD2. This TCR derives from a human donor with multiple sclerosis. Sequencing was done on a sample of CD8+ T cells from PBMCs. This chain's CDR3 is CASSQWRGVEQYF. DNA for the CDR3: TGTGCCAGCAGCCAATGGCGGGGGGTCGAGCAGTACTTC.